This T cell receptor (beta chain) was recorded in a study of Ad26.COV2.S vaccination and SARS-CoV-2 variants. Study overall: The study gave Ad26.COV2.S intramuscularly, once or twice 56 days apart.

Treatment of the sample: over 15 received Ad26.COV2.S at low or high dose, single or two shots; about 5 received placebo; per-sample allocation not given. Samples came from day 63 after the first vaccine or placebo injection. Here immunoSEQ multiplex PCR was the method, and the copy in TCRdb shows in-frame clones only, minus some. The sample includes some 240,000 clones, 87% of them seen just once. This CDR3 is built from 18 residues. Germline V gene data show CDR1 as LGHNA and CDR2 as YSLEER. Trimming took off 0 bases at V and 2 bases at J, with 17 bases between the two ends. The TCR was taken from a person aged 18-60 years who received the Ad26.COV2.S COVID-19 vaccine or a placebo. This chain links TRBV4-3 with TRBJ1-5; D not certain. The input for sequencing was peripheral blood, taken in a trial of Ad26.COV2.S vaccine versus placebo. The CDR3: CASSQDPKGFVRNQPQHF. CDR3 in DNA: TGCGCCAGCAGCCAAGATCCGAAGGGTTTCGTGCGCAATCAGCCCCAGCATTTT.